This TCR beta chain was profiled in a study of T cell clones after liver transplantation. V was cut by 3 bases and J by 4 bases, with 6 bases left in between. Germline-derived CDR1 and CDR2 are SQVTM and ANQGSEA. The CDR3 runs to 11 residues. The data were produced by immunoSEQ multiplex PCR, yet TCRdb's version contains in-frame clones alone and is incomplete. The data hold over 15,000 clones, with 80% observed a single time. The clonotype comes from a human patient who received a liver transplant. A share of the T cells may be of graft donor origin. The chain is built from TRBV29-1 and TRBJ1-2; D is undetermined. This specimen consisted of CD8+ T cells from blood, obtained roughly 50 months after liver transplant. In DNA, the CDR3 is TGCAGCGTTGAGCTATCCTATGGCTACACCTTC. Protein: CSVELSYGYTF.